This TCR beta chain was recorded in a study of blood T cells in healthy people across ages. This clonotype was seen once. Its antigen is not identified. Primers used in a second PCR of roughly 6 to 11 cycles were a sample-barcoded 5' primer and a J-beta primer mix. From the 5' RACE reads, TCRdb called clonotypes with MiXCR, one entry per CDR3 protein. The sample has fewer than 750,000 distinct CDR3 sequences; 40% to 55% are singletons. CDR1 and CDR2 (germline): SGHRS, YFSETQ. The CDR3 has 14 residues. V shed 1 base and J shed 10 bases, with 15 bases lying between them. General study results and limits: Greater diversity and more naive CD4+ cells were seen in long-lived donors than in aged donors.

The source is a man at least 80 years old in good health. Sequencing was done on a sample of blood. The chain links TRBV5-1 to TRBJ2-1; maybe TRBD2 (5 bases). Written as DNA, the CDR3 is TGCGCCAGCAGCTTGAGCGGAATGGGGATGGAGCAGTTCTTC. Amino acid sequence: CASSLSGMGMEQFF.